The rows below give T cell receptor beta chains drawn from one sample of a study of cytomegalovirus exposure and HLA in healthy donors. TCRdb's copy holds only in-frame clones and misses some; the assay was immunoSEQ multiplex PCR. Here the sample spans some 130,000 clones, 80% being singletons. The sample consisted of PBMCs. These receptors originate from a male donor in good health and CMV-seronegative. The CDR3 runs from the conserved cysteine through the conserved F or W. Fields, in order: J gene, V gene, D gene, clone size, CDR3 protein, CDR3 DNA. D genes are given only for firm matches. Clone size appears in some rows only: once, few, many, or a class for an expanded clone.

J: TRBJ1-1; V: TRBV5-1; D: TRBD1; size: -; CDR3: CASRGDKDRGFSEAFF; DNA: TGCGCCAGCAGAGGGGACAAAGACAGGGGGTTTTCCGAAGCTTTCTTT
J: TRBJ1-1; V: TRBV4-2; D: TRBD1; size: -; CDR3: CASSPPTGAANTEAFF; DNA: TGTGCCAGCAGCCCCCCGACAGGGGCCGCGAACACTGAAGCTTTCTTT
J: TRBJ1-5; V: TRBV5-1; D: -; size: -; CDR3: CASSLGGGERNQPQHF; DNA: TGCGCCAGCAGCTTGGGAGGGGGGGAGCGGAATCAGCCCCAGCATTTT
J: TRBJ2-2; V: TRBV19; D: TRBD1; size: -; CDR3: CASWGTGNGELFF; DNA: TGTGCCAGCTGGGGGACAGGGAACGGGGAGCTGTTTTTT
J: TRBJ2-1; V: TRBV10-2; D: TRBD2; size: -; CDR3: CASRSVAGGNEQFF; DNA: TGCGCCAGCAGGTCAGTAGCGGGAGGAAATGAGCAGTTCTTC
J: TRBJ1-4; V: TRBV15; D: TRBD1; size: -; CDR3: CATSGRDRANEKLFF; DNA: TGTGCCACCAGCGGCCGGGACAGAGCTAATGAAAAACTGTTTTTT
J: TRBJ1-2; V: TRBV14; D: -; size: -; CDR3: CASSRLFGGDAFNYGYTF; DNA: TGTGCCAGCAGCCGGTTGTTTGGGGGGGATGCATTTAACTATGGCTACACCTTC
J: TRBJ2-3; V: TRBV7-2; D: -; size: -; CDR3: CASSLGLSTDTQYF; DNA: TGTGCCAGCAGCTTAGGGCTCAGCACAGATACGCAGTATTTT
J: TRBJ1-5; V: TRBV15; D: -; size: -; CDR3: CATSRDQGPSYSNQPQHF; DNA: TGTGCCACCAGCAGAGATCAGGGCCCCTCCTATAGCAATCAGCCCCAGCATTTT
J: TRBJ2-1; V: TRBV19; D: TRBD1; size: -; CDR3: CASSITGTGIEGEQFF; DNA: TGTGCCAGTAGTATAACGGGGACAGGGATAGAGGGTGAGCAGTTCTTC
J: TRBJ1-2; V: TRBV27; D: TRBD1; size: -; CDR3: CASSPGQGFTGYTF; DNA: TGTGCCAGCAGTCCGGGACAGGGTTTCACCGGCTACACCTTC
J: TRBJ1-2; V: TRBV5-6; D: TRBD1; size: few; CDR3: CASSSIDRGGHGYTF; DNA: TGTGCCAGCAGCTCCATCGACAGGGGGGGACATGGCTACACCTTC
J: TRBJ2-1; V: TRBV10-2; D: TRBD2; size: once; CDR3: CAVGAGGPYEQFF; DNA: TGCGCGGTCGGGGCGGGAGGGCCATATGAGCAGTTCTTC
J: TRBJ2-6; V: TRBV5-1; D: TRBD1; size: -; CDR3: CASSPGTGGLGANVLTF; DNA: TGCGCCAGCAGCCCCGGGACAGGGGGTCTTGGGGCCAACGTCCTGACTTTC
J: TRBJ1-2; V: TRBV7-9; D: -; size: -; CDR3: CASSLDTGANYGYTF; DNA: TGTGCCAGCAGCTTAGACACCGGGGCTAACTATGGCTACACCTTC
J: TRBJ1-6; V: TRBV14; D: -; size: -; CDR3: CASSPVAYNSPLHF; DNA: TGTGCCAGCAGCCCGGTCGCCTATAATTCACCCCTCCACTTT
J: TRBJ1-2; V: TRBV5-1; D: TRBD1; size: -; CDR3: CASSEGTGSQGYTF; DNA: TGCGCCAGCAGCGAAGGGACAGGGAGTCAAGGCTACACCTTC
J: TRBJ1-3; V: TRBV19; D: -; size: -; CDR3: CASSPSTGNTIYF; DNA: TGTGCCAGTAGTCCCTCGACAGGAAACACCATATATTTT
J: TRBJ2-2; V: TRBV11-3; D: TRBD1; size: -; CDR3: CASSPPGQHTGELFF; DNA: TGTGCCAGCAGCCCACCGGGACAGCACACCGGGGAGCTGTTTTTT
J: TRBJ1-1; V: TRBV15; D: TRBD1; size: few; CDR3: CATSRDRTVEAFF; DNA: TGTGCCACCAGCAGGGACAGGACAGTGGAAGCTTTCTTT